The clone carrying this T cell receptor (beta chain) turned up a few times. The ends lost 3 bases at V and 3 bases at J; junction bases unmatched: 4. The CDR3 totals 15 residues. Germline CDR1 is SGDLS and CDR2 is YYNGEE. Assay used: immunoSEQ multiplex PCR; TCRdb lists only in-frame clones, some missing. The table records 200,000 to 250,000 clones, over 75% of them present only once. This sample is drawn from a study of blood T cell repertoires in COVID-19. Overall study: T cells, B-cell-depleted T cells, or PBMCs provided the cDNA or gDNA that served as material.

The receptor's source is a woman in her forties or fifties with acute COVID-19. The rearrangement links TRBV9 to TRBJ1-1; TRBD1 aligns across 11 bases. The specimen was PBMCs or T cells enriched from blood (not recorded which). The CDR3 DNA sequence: TGTGCCAGCAGCGCTTGGACAGGGGGCTACACTGAAGCTTTCTTT. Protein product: CASSAWTGGYTEAFF.